This T cell receptor (beta chain) derives from a study of blood T cell repertoires in COVID-19. Participants spanned ages about 18 to 90 years and resided in about two dozen US areas. Participants had their cohort set by participant-reported clinical history. Cohort 3 donors counted as recovered after two negative PCRs, clearance, or resolved symptoms. Profiled with immunoSEQ multiplex PCR; TCRdb holds only in-frame clones, not every one. The repertoire holds 200,000 to 250,000 clones, with around 80% as singletons. Germline V gene lookup returns CDR1 SGHDN and CDR2 FVKESK. This CDR3 has 15 amino acids. Trimming left V 1 base short and J 5 bases short, with 14 bases between.

This sequence joins TRBV14 and TRBJ1-2, with unresolved D. The clonotype comes from a man aged 35 to 55 who had recovered from COVID-19. The specimen was PBMCs or T cells enriched from blood (not recorded which). CDR3: CASSQAQATPYGYTF. CDR3 coding DNA: TGTGCCAGCAGCCAAGCCCAGGCGACCCCTTATGGCTACACCTTC.